This entry features one TCR beta chain sequence. Its matching antigen is unknown. MiXCR was run by TCRdb on the RT-PCR reads, yielding one entry per CDR3 protein. The sample holds around 650,000 distinct CDR3 sequences, around a sixth seen once. The source of the sample is a study of response to subunit inactivated influenza vaccine. General study points: The authors put forward the suggestion that each seasonal influenza vaccination may bring in only a limited number of new T cells.

Germline V gene data show CDR1 as DFQATT and CDR2 as SNEGSKA (reference sequence). CDR3 length: 13 residues. V lost 7 bases and J lost 1, with 12 bases in between. The chain employs TRBV20-1 and TRBJ2-3, with D perhaps TRBD1 or TRBD2 (5 bases each). This TCR derives from a man aged 45-65 years who received an inactivated influenza vaccine. The starting material was PBMCs from blood, obtained 11 to 12 days after vaccination. CDR3 loop: CSGSGQGTDTQYF. The DNA for the CDR3 is TGCAGTGGGTCGGGGCAGGGCACAGATACGCAGTATTTT.